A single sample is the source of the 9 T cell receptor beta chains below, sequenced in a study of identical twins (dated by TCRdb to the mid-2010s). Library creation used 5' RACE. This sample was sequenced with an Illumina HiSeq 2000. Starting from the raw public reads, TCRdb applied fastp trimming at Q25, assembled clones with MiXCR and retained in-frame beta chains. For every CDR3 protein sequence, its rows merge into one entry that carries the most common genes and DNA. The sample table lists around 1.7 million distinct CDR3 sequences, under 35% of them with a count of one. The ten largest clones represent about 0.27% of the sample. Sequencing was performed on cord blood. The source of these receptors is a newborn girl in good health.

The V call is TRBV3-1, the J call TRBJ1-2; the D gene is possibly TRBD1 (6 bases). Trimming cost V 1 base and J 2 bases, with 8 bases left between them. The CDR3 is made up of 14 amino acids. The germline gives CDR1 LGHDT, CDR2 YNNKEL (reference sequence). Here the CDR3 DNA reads TGTGCCAGCAGCCAAGTGGGGGGCAACTATGGCTACACCTTC. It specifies CASSQVGGNYGYTF.

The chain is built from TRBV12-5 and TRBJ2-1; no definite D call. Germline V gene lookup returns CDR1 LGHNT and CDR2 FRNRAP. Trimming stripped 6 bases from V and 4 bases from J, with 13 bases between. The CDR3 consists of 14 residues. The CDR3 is CASGRSLPYNEQFF. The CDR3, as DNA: TGTGCTAGTGGAAGGAGTCTTCCTTACAATGAGCAGTTCTTC.

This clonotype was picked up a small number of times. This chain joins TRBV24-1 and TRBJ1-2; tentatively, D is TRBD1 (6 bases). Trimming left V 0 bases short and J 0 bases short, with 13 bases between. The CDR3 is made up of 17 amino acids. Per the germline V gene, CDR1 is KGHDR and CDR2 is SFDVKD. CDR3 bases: TGTGCCACCAGTGATTTGCGTCGGGGGCCTTCTAACTATGGCTACACCTTC. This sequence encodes CATSDLRRGPSNYGYTF.

CDR3 residues: CASSQPLAKNTDTQYF. DNA of the CDR3: TGCGCCAGCAGCCAGCCACTAGCGAAGAACACAGATACGCAGTATTTT. The V call is TRBV5-1, the J call TRBJ2-3, with 7 bases lining up with TRBD2. Germline-derived CDR1 and CDR2 are SGHRS and YFSETQ. The CDR3 has 16 amino acids. V shed 4 bases and J 2 bases; nucleotides not matched to a gene: 10. The full variable domain, its missing parts supplied by reference TRBV5-1 and TRBJ2-3, is KAGVTQTPRYLIKTRGQQVTLSCSPISGHRSVSWYQQTPGQGLQFLFEYFSETQRNKGNFPGRFSGRQFSNSRSEMNVSTLELGDSALYLCASSQPLAKNTDTQYFGPGTRLTVL.

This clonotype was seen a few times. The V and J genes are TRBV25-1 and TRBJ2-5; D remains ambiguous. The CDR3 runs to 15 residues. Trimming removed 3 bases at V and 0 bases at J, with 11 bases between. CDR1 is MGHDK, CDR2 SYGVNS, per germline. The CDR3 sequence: CASSDHRRYQETQYF. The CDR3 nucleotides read TGTGCCAGCAGTGACCATCGAAGATACCAAGAGACCCAGTACTTC.

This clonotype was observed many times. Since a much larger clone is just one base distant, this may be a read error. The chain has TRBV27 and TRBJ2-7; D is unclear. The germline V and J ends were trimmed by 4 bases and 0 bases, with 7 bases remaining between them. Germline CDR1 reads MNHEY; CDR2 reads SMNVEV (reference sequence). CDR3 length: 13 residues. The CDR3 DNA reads TGTGCCAGCAGTTGGGCCAGCTCCTACGAGCAGTACTTC. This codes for CASSWASSYEQYF.

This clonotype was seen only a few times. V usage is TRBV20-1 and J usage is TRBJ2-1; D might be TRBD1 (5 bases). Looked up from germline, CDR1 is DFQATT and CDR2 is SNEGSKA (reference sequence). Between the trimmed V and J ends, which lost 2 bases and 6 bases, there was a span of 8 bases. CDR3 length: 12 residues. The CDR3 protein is CSARLGVNEQFF. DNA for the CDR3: TGCAGTGCTAGACTAGGGGTCAATGAGCAGTTCTTC.

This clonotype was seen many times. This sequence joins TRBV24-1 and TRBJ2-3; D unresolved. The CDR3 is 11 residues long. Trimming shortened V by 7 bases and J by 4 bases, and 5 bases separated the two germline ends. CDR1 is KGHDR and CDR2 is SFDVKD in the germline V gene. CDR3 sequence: CATSAADTQYF. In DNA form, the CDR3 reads TGTGCCACCAGCGCCGCAGATACGCAGTATTTT.

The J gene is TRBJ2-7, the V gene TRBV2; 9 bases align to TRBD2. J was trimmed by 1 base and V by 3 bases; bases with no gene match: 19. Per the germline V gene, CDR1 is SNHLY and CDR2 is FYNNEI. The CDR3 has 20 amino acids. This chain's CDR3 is CASSDPNRSSGVCLSYEQYF. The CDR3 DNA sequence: TGTGCCAGCAGTGACCCCAACAGGTCTAGCGGGGTCTGCCTTTCCTACGAGCAGTACTTC. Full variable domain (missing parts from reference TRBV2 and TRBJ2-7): EPEVTQTPSHQVTQMGQEVILRCVPISNHLYFYWYRQILGQKVEFLVSFYNNEISEKSEIFDDQFSVERPDGSNFTLKIRSTKLEDSAMYFCASSDPNRSSGVCLSYEQYFGPGTRLTVT.